What follows describes a single TCR beta chain. Its antigen is unknown. In this CDR3 the conserved last residue, phenylalanine or tryptophan, is missing, so a read error is likely. This record comes from a study of tumor and adjacent non-tumor tissue in lung cancer. Study details: Samples averaged around 3.9 million productive TCRbeta reads each.

Overall study results and limits: Tumor repertoires had a smaller top 100 clone share than normal lung.

CDR3 length: 15 residues. CDR1 MNHEY and CDR2 SVGAGI come from the germline V gene. Three rounds of nested PCR, following a modified ARM-PCR protocol, produced the TCRbeta library. From the multiplex PCR reads, TCRdb called clonotypes with MiXCR, one entry per CDR3 protein. The sample has about 70,000 distinct CDR3 sequences, roughly 73% seen once; the top ten hold approximately 30%. The template was RNA from unsorted bulk tissue. The chain joins TRBV6-5 to TRBJ2-7; 7 bases line up with TRBD2. The sample comprised lung tumor tissue. The origin of this receptor is a man aged 60 to 75 with non-small cell lung cancer. The CDR3 region is CACSYSRRETTEQYL. The DNA for the CDR3 is TGTGCCTGCAGTTACTCGAGGCGGGAGACGACTGAGCAGTACTTA.